These 23 T cell receptor beta chains were sequenced from one sample in a study of blood T cell repertoires in COVID-19. Sequencing used immunoSEQ multiplex PCR; TCRdb keeps in-frame clones, though not all of them. The sample lists 140,000 to 150,000 clones; about 87% were seen once. What was sequenced was PBMCs or T cells enriched from blood (not recorded which). These receptors all stem from a man aged 55 to 69 who had recovered from COVID-19.

This clone was picked up one time. The chain employs TRBV5-6 and TRBJ1-6; TRBD1 might be the D (5 bases). Germline V gives CDR1 SGHDT, CDR2 YYEEEE. The ends were cut back, 3 bases at V and 10 bases at J, with 14 bases in the middle. The CDR3 contains 14 residues. CDR3 amino acids: CASSSGNPSSPLHF. For the CDR3, the DNA is TGTGCCAGCAGCTCAGGGAATCCAAGCTCACCCCTCCACTTT. Full variable domain (missing parts from reference TRBV5-6 and TRBJ1-6): DAGVTQSPTHLIKTRGQQVTLRCSPKSGHDTVSWYQQALGQGPQFIFQYYEEEERQRGNFPDRFSGHQFPNYSSELNVNALLLGDSALYLCASSSGNPSSPLHFGNGTRLTVT.

The chain recombines TRBV30 with TRBJ2-5, with D perhaps TRBD2 (6 bases). Trimming stripped 5 bases from V and 2 bases from J, with 15 bases between. CDR3 length: 14 residues. Germline assignment: CDR1 GTSNPN and CDR2 SVGIG (reference sequence). CDR3 protein: CAWGAGLLQETQYF. For the CDR3, the DNA is TGTGCCTGGGGGGCGGGACTGCTACAAGAGACCCAGTACTTC.

The chain joins TRBV19 to TRBJ2-3, with TRBD2 matching over 9 bases. In germline, CDR1 is LNHDA, CDR2 SQIVND (reference sequence). The V gene end was trimmed by 4 bases and the J gene end by 1 base; junction bases not matched to a gene: 6. This CDR3 region has 16 residues. The CDR3 spells CASSSRASGGTDTQYF. The DNA for the CDR3 is TGTGCCAGTAGTAGTAGGGCTAGCGGGGGCACAGATACGCAGTATTTT. Full variable domain (missing parts from reference TRBV19 and TRBJ2-3): DGGITQSPKYLFRKEGQNVTLSCEQNLNHDAMYWYRQDPGQGLRLIYYSQIVNDFQKGDIAEGYSVSREKKESFPLTVTSAQKNPTAFYLCASSSRASGGTDTQYFGPGTRLTVL.

This CDR3 reads CASRKGTGEAFF. The CDR3 DNA reads as TGTGCCAGCAGAAAAGGGACAGGTGAAGCTTTCTTT. The chain employs TRBV11-2 and TRBJ1-1, with 8 bases aligning to TRBD1. This CDR3 comprises 12 residues. Germline trimming cut 6 bases from V and 7 bases from J; bases unmatched to any gene: 4. Germline V gives CDR1 SGHAT, CDR2 FQNNGV.

The rearrangement uses TRBV5-1 and TRBJ1-1; no clear D gene. The V end was cut by 4 bases, the J end by 1 base, with 11 bases between. The CDR3 consists of 14 residues. Germline CDR1 and CDR2: SGHRS and YFSETQ. CDR3 DNA: TGCGCCAGCAGCCCTCTGGGAGGGAACACTGAAGCTTTCTTT. Residues: CASSPLGGNTEAFF.

The genes are TRBV5-1 and TRBJ2-5; the match to TRBD1 covers 10 bases. The CDR3 totals 15 residues. The ends lost 5 bases at V and 4 bases at J; junction bases unmatched: 8. CDR1 is SGHRS and CDR2 is YFSETQ in the germline V gene. CDR3 nucleotides: TGCGCCAGCAGATTGACAGGGGGCGTTGGAGAGACCCAGTACTTC. It encodes CASRLTGGVGETQYF.

The V gene is TRBV14, the J gene TRBJ2-7; D is possibly TRBD2 (6 bases). Germline V gene data show CDR1 as SGHDN and CDR2 as FVKESK. V was clipped by 0 bases and J by 3 bases, with 12 bases between them. The length of the CDR3 is 15 residues. CDR3 in DNA: TGTGCCAGCAGCCAAGAGGGGCCGGGGGTCTACGAGCAGTACTTC. It is translated as CASSQEGPGVYEQYF.

This clone was seen a few times. V usage is TRBV27 and J usage is TRBJ2-3, with D hard to call. This CDR3 contains 14 residues. Germline V gives CDR1 MNHEY, CDR2 SMNVEV (reference sequence). V was pared by 2 bases and J by 5 bases, with 11 bases between. The CDR3 DNA sequence: TGTGCCAGCAGTTTAAGAACAGCACAAGATACGCAGTATTTT. Protein sequence: CASSLRTAQDTQYF.

The chain has TRBV5-4 and TRBJ2-2; 11 bases map to TRBD1. V shed 3 bases and J 2 bases; nucleotides not matched to a gene: 3. This CDR3 contains 16 residues. Per germline, CDR1 SGHNT and CDR2 YYREEE (reference sequence). The CDR3 loop reads CASSWGTGGNTGELFF. In DNA form, the CDR3 reads TGTGCCAGCAGCTGGGGGACAGGGGGAAACACCGGGGAGCTGTTTTTT. The variable domain in full, completed from reference TRBV5-4 and TRBJ2-2, reads ETGVTQSPTHLIKTRGQQVTLRCSSQSGHNTVSWYQQALGQGPQFIFQYYREEENGRGNFPPRFSGLQFPNYSSELNVNALELDDSALYLCASSWGTGGNTGELFFGEGSRLTVL.

This chain uses TRBV2 with TRBJ1-2, with 12 bases fitting TRBD1. V dropped 8 bases and J dropped 7; count of bases not matched to a gene: 5. CDR1 and CDR2 (germline): SNHLY, FYNNEI. The CDR3 length is 13 residues. The CDR3 DNA reads TGTGCCAGCGGGGACAGGGGGCGGGGTGGCTACACCTTC. Residues: CASGDRGRGGYTF.

This clone was picked up one time. The chain carries TRBV28 and TRBJ2-2, with D possibly matching TRBD1 (6 bases). This CDR3 has 13 amino acids. Trimming left V 11 bases short and J 4 bases short, with 14 bases between. Germline loops: CDR1 MDHEN, CDR2 SYDVKM. As DNA, the CDR3 is TGTGCCTCCCATAACAGGGCCACCGGGGAGCTGTTTTTT. Translated: CASHNRATGELFF.

CDR3 region: CASSGTSGRNEQFF. The CDR3 bases are TGTGCCAGCAGCGGGACTAGCGGGAGGAATGAGCAGTTCTTC. The chain employs TRBV3-1 (or the pseudogene TRBV3-2) and TRBJ2-1, with 15 bases lining up with TRBD2. J lost 7 bases, V lost 5 bases, and 0 bases had no gene match. This CDR3 is 14 amino acids long. In germline, CDR1 is LGHDT, CDR2 YNNKEL (reference sequence).

V and J are TRBV24-1 and TRBJ2-1; TRBD1 matches at 10 bases. V shed 4 bases and J 2 bases; nucleotides not matched to a gene: 4. The CDR3 contains 16 residues. From germline, CDR1 is KGHDR and CDR2 SFDVKD. For the CDR3, the DNA is TGTGCCACCAGTGACCGGGACAGGGGTACCTACAATGAGCAGTTCTTC. Translation: CATSDRDRGTYNEQFF.

Comment on this clone: One end of the junction is discordant with germline, which a read error may explain. The chain recombines TRBV27 with TRBJ2-7, with 7 positions matching TRBD2. The CDR3 runs to 14 residues. CDR1 is MNHEY and CDR2 is SMNVEV in the germline V gene (reference sequence). The CDR3: CASGSAGDIYGQYF. The DNA of the CDR3 is TGTGCCAGCGGATCGGCGGGAGATATCTACGGGCAGTACTTC.

V is TRBV19 and J is TRBJ1-4, with 10 nucleotides matching TRBD1. The CDR3 length is 15 residues. Trimming cost V 4 bases and J 7 bases; bases outside gene matches: 6. CDR1 is LNHDA and CDR2 is SQIVND in the germline V gene (reference sequence). The DNA for the CDR3 is TGTGCCAGTAGTACGCGACAGGGGGCGCGTGAAAAACTGTTTTTT. It specifies CASSTRQGAREKLFF.

The sample holds a few counts of this clone. J is TRBJ1-2 and V is TRBV12-3 or TRBV12-4; D call uncertain. V lost 7 bases and J lost 5, with 14 bases in between. The CDR3 contains 13 residues. CDR3 in DNA: TGTGCCAGCAACCCTGGCTTCGGGTATGGCTACACCTTC. Amino acids: CASNPGFGYGYTF.

The chain carries TRBV20-1 and TRBJ1-2; D might be TRBD1 (5 bases). V shed 2 bases and J shed 8 bases, with 9 bases lying between them. This CDR3 has 11 residues. Per the germline V gene, CDR1 is DFQATT and CDR2 is SNEGSKA (reference sequence). CDR3 in DNA: TGCAGTGCTAGAACAGGTGAAGGCTACACCTTC. Amino acids: CSARTGEGYTF.

The V gene is TRBV6-5, the J gene TRBJ2-7; weak D call: TRBD2 (6 bases). Germline CDR1 and CDR2: MNHEY and SVGAGI. Between the trimmed V and J ends, which lost 6 bases and 7 bases, there was a span of 19 bases. The CDR3 sequence is 14 residues long. The DNA of the CDR3 is TGTGCCAGCAGACCCTACGGGGGAATGGGGGAGCAGTACTTC. It encodes CASRPYGGMGEQYF.

This chain joins TRBV7-9 and TRBJ1-6; D remains ambiguous. Germline values: CDR1 SEHNR, CDR2 FQNEAQ (reference sequence). V dropped 4 bases and J dropped 9 bases, with 16 bases sitting between them. This CDR3 has 15 residues. The CDR3 sequence: CASSYFEVAASPLHF. The CDR3 coding sequence is TGTGCCAGCAGCTATTTTGAAGTGGCGGCTTCACCCCTCCACTTT.

The chain combines TRBV5-4 with TRBJ1-1; maybe TRBD1 (5 bases). The CDR3 covers 13 residues. CDR1 SGHNT and CDR2 YYREEE come from the germline V gene (reference sequence). With 2 bases removed from V and 7 bases from J, the gap between germline ends came to 12 bases. The CDR3 region is CASSFPGGVEAFF. For the CDR3, the DNA is TGTGCCAGCAGCTTCCCCGGGGGGGTTGAAGCTTTCTTT.

The rearrangement uses TRBV5-6 and TRBJ1-2, with D possibly TRBD1 on 5 matching bases. Trimming shortened V by 7 bases and J by 7 bases, and 20 bases separated the two germline ends. Germline CDR1 reads SGHDT; CDR2 reads YYEEEE. The CDR3 sequence is 14 residues long. The CDR3 DNA reads as TGTGCCAGCCGTTCGTCCAGGGCTCTATCTGGCTACACCTTC. Translated: CASRSSRALSGYTF.

The chain combines TRBV5-5 with TRBJ2-5; the match to TRBD1 covers 7 bases. This CDR3 has 14 amino acids. Germline CDR1 is SGHKS and CDR2 is YYEKEE (reference sequence). J gave up 4 bases and V 3 bases, and 6 bases lay outside the gene matches. CDR3 sequence (DNA): TGTGCCAGCAGCTCCACAGCAGGGGGAGAGACCCAGTACTTC. As protein: CASSSTAGGETQYF. Using reference TRBV5-5 and TRBJ2-5 for the parts outside the CDR3, the full variable domain is DAGVTQSPTHLIKTRGQQVTLRCSPISGHKSVSWYQQVLGQGPQFIFQYYEKEERGRGNFPDRFSARQFPNYSSELNVNALLLGDSALYLCASSSTAGGETQYFGPGTRLLVL.

This clone was recorded once. The J gene is TRBJ2-7, the V gene TRBV6-5; 8 bases map to TRBD1. The CDR3 totals 14 residues. Trimming at V came to 4 bases and at J to 2 bases, leaving 4 bases not matched to a gene. CDR1 is MNHEY, CDR2 SVGAGI, per germline. The CDR3 spells CASSSQTGAYEQYF. The DNA for the CDR3 is TGTGCCAGCAGTTCCCAGACAGGGGCCTACGAGCAGTACTTC.